Described below is a single T cell receptor (beta chain) sequence and its context. No antigen is known for it. The record originates from a study of cytomegalovirus exposure and HLA in healthy donors. PCR used 60 Vbeta primers and 13 Jbeta primers. Some clones are missing from TCRdb's copy, which holds only in-frame ones; the method was immunoSEQ multiplex PCR. The repertoire holds 150,000 or so clones, with around three quarters as singletons. Study results and limitations: By a later analysis, the bulk of CMV-associated TCR beta chains appeared HLA-restricted.

The specimen was PBMCs. The receptor's source is a man in his forties or fifties in good health and CMV-seronegative.

CDR3 nucleotide sequence: TGCAGTGCTAGAGCGGCCTACGAGCAGTACTTC. Its translation: CSARAAYEQYF. This chain uses TRBV20-1 with TRBJ2-7; D gene ambiguous. Trimming pared 1 base from V and 2 bases from J, leaving 3 bases between. CDR3 length: 11 amino acids. The germline CDR1 and CDR2 sequences are DFQATT and SNEGSKA (reference sequence).